Listed here are 17 T cell receptor beta chains from one sample, sequenced in a study of T cells after yellow fever vaccination. MiXCR, run by TCRdb on the 5' RACE reads, gives a single entry per CDR3 protein. The sample contains about 240,000 distinct CDR3 sequences, 6.5% to 8.5% of which appear only once. Sequenced material: CD4+ T cells sorted from PBMCs, taken 15 days after the yellow fever booster vaccination. The receptors come from a man aged 25-45 years who received the YFV17D yellow fever vaccine.

The V gene is TRBV12-3 or TRBV12-4, the J gene TRBJ2-3, with TRBD2 identical over 15 bases. This CDR3 contains 18 residues. Trimming removed 6 bases from V and 5 bases from J; junction bases left unmatched: 12. The DNA of the CDR3 is TGTGCCAGCAGCACTCCCCGGACTAGCGGGAGGGCCGGAGATACGCAGTATTTT. Its translation: CASSTPRTSGRAGDTQYF.

A few counts support this clonotype. This chain links TRBV29-1 with TRBJ2-7; 9 bases are shared with TRBD1. Germline V lookup: CDR1 SQVTM, CDR2 ANQGSEA. J lost 4 bases, V lost 1 base, and 5 bases had no gene match. The CDR3 runs to 14 residues. The CDR3 coding sequence is TGCAGCGTTGAAGGGACAGGGGTTAGGTACGAGCAGTACTTC. Its translation: CSVEGTGVRYEQYF.

The V gene is TRBV10-2, the J gene TRBJ1-2; 7 nucleotides agree with TRBD1. This CDR3 is built from 16 residues. The germline gives CDR1 WSHSY, CDR2 SAAADI. V shed 6 bases, J shed 5 bases, and the junction held 15 bases outside the gene matches. The CDR3 reads CASRTLPRRGQYGYTF. The CDR3 bases are TGCGCCAGCAGAACACTGCCCAGGAGGGGACAGTATGGCTACACCTTC.

This clonotype was detected ten times or more. The rearrangement joins TRBV15 to TRBJ2-5; D unresolved. The CDR3 covers 14 residues. V was trimmed by 0 bases and J by 1 base, leaving 6 bases between them. From germline, CDR1 is LNHNV and CDR2 YYDKDF (reference sequence). The CDR3 region is CATSREQVQETQYF. The CDR3 nucleotides read TGTGCCACCAGCAGAGAGCAGGTCCAAGAGACCCAGTACTTC. The full variable domain, in which reference TRBV15 and TRBJ2-5 provide the parts outside the CDR3, is DAMVIQNPRYQVTQFGKPVTLSCSQTLNHNVMYWYQQKSSQAPKLLFHYYDKDFNNEADTPDNFQSRRPNTSFCFLDIRSPGLGDTAMYLCATSREQVQETQYFGPGTRLLVL.

The gene calls are TRBV5-1 and TRBJ2-7; 7 bases map to TRBD2. V gave up 7 bases and J gave up 4 bases; unmatched junction bases: 11. CDR3 length: 14 residues. CDR1 SGHRS and CDR2 YFSETQ come from the germline V gene. The CDR3 here is CASAPGLQPYEQYF. The CDR3 DNA reads TGCGCCAGCGCGCCGGGACTACAACCTTACGAGCAGTACTTC.

Only a few counts were recorded for this clonotype. This sequence joins TRBV5-1 and TRBJ2-7, with a tentative D call TRBD1 (6 bases). Trimming removed 4 bases from V and 4 bases from J, with 12 bases in between. This CDR3 is 13 amino acids long. Germline CDR1 is SGHRS and CDR2 is YFSETQ. The CDR3 reads CASSVRTEYEQYF. CDR3 DNA sequence: TGCGCCAGCAGCGTACGGACAGAATACGAGCAGTACTTC. The variable domain in full, with the rest retrieved from reference TRBV5-1 and TRBJ2-7, is KAGVTQTPRYLIKTRGQQVTLSCSPISGHRSVSWYQQTPGQGLQFLFEYFSETQRNKGNFPGRFSGRQFSNSRSEMNVSTLELGDSALYLCASSVRTEYEQYFGPGTRLTVT.

In its sample, this clonotype was seen many times. This chain joins TRBV30 and TRBJ2-1, with no clear D. The CDR3 has 11 amino acids. Per germline, CDR1 GTSNPN and CDR2 SVGIG (reference sequence). Trimming pared 0 bases from V and 13 bases from J, leaving 10 bases between. This CDR3 reads CAWSVGIPQFF. The CDR3 DNA reads TGTGCCTGGAGTGTAGGGATCCCCCAGTTCTTC. Together with reference TRBV30 and TRBJ2-1, the CDR3 gives the full variable domain: SQTIHQWPATLVQPVGSPLSLECTVEGTSNPNLYWYRQAAGRGLQLLFYSVGIGQISSEVPQNLSASRPQDRQFILSSKKLLLSDSGFYLCAWSVGIPQFFGPGTRLTVL.

On this clonotype itself: This may stem from a read error, because a much larger clone lies one nucleotide away. This rearrangement joins TRBV28 to TRBJ2-5; maybe TRBD2 (5 bases). The CDR3 covers 15 residues. Germline assignment: CDR1 MDHEN and CDR2 SYDVKM. This CDR3 is CPSRDGLPGGKTQYF. The CDR3 DNA is TGTCCCAGCAGAGACGGGCTACCTGGAGGAAAGACCCAGTACTTC.

The chain couples TRBV10-2 to TRBJ1-5, with a possible D match to TRBD1 (5 bases). Germline V lookup: CDR1 WSHSY, CDR2 SAAADI. This CDR3 has 12 amino acids. The V and J ends lost 3 bases and 7 bases respectively, with 7 bases between them. In nucleotides, the CDR3 is TGCGCCAGCAGTGATGGGGCCCAGCCCCAGCATTTT. Translation gives CASSDGAQPQHF.

This clonotype was picked up a small number of times. This chain connects TRBV27 to TRBJ2-7, with TRBD2 as a possible D gene (6 bases). The CDR3 is 15 amino acids. CDR1 MNHEY and CDR2 SMNVEV come from the germline V gene (reference sequence). V was cut by 8 bases and J by 4 bases, with 21 bases left in between. The CDR3 nucleotides are TGTGCCAGCCGACTCTGGGCCGACGGGACTTACGAGCAGTACTTC. It specifies CASRLWADGTYEQYF.

The sample holds many counts of this clonotype. The chain has TRBV2 and TRBJ1-5; 11 bases line up with TRBD1. The germline V gene encodes CDR1 SNHLY and CDR2 FYNNEI. The CDR3 loop spans 13 amino acids. Trimming at V came to 8 bases and at J to 6 bases, leaving 3 bases not matched to a gene. Here the CDR3 reads CASGQGAGQPQHF. For the CDR3, the DNA is TGTGCCAGCGGACAGGGGGCGGGTCAGCCCCAGCATTTT.

The chain couples TRBV20-1 to TRBJ1-1; TRBD1 matches at 10 bases. Germline lookup yields CDR1 DFQATT and CDR2 SNEGSKA (reference sequence). This CDR3 spans 14 amino acids. Trimming cost V 0 bases and J 6 bases; bases outside gene matches: 4. CDR3 residues: CSARDQTGGPEAFF. CDR3 DNA sequence: TGCAGTGCTAGAGACCAGACAGGGGGCCCTGAAGCTTTCTTT.

This clonotype was seen more than once but under ten times. The chain links TRBV5-1 to TRBJ2-1, with D perhaps being TRBD1 or TRBD2 (5 bases each). The CDR3 runs 14 residues. The V gene lost 0 bases and the J gene lost 8 bases, with 12 bases spanning the gap. Germline assignment: CDR1 SGHRS and CDR2 YFSETQ. The CDR3 loop is CASSLGTVGDEQFF. The CDR3 coding sequence is TGCGCCAGCAGCTTGGGGACGGTGGGGGATGAGCAGTTCTTC.

The V gene is TRBV9, the J gene TRBJ1-6; no clear D. Trimming removed 4 bases at V and 12 bases at J, with 17 bases between. Germline V lookup: CDR1 SGDLS, CDR2 YYNGEE. The CDR3 totals 14 residues. The CDR3 DNA is TGTGCCAGCAGCCCTCAAGCCACACGACAACCCCTCCACTTT. It encodes CASSPQATRQPLHF.

In its sample, this clonotype was seen many times. The rearrangement links TRBV7-9 to TRBJ2-1; 11 bases are shared with TRBD2. Unmatched junction bases numbered 6, after V lost 2 bases and J lost 3 bases. Per germline, CDR1 SEHNR and CDR2 FQNEAQ (reference sequence). This CDR3 spans 17 amino acids. This chain's CDR3 is CASSLIPLAGGYNEQFF. The DNA of the CDR3 is TGTGCCAGCAGCTTAATTCCCCTAGCGGGAGGCTACAATGAGCAGTTCTTC.

V is TRBV19 and J is TRBJ2-1; D could derive from TRBD1 or TRBD2 (5 bases each). CDR1 LNHDA and CDR2 SQIVND come from the germline V gene (reference sequence). The CDR3 totals 12 residues. V was cut by 7 bases and J by 6 bases, with 10 bases left in between. The DNA for the CDR3 is TGTGCCAGTAATGGGGGTGTCAATGAGCAGTTCTTC. It encodes CASNGGVNEQFF.

The gene calls are TRBV25-1 and TRBJ2-3; D gene uncertain. Germline V gene sequence: CDR1 MGHDK, CDR2 SYGVNS. V was shortened by 8 bases and J by 0 bases, with 12 bases between the two germline ends. The CDR3 consists of 14 residues. CDR3 protein: CASVSSTSTDTQYF. CDR3 coding DNA: TGTGCCAGCGTCTCCTCGACTAGCACAGATACGCAGTATTTT.